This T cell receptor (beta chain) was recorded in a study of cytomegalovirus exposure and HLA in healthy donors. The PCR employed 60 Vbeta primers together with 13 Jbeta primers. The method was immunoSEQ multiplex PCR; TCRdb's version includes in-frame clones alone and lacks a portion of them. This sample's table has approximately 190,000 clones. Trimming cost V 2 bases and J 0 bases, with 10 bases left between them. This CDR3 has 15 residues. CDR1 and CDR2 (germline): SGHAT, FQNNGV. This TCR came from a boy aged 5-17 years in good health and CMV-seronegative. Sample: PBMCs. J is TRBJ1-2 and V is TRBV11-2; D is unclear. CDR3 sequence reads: CASSLSHRPNYGYTF. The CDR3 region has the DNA TGTGCCAGCAGCTTATCCCACAGACCTAACTATGGCTACACCTTC.